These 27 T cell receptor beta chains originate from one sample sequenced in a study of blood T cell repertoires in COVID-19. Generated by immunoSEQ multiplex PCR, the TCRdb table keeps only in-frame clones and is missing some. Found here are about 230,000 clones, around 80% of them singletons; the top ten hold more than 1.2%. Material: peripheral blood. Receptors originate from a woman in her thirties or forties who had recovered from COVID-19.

CDR3 in amino acids: CASSVLGDPTNEKLFF. The CDR3 bases are TGTGCCAGCAGCGTATTGGGAGACCCAACTAATGAAAAACTGTTTTTT. This rearrangement joins TRBV9 to TRBJ1-4; D is uncertain. The V gene's germline CDR1 is SGDLS and CDR2 YYNGEE. The CDR3 length is 16 residues. Trimming took 1 base from V and 0 from J, leaving 10 bases between them.

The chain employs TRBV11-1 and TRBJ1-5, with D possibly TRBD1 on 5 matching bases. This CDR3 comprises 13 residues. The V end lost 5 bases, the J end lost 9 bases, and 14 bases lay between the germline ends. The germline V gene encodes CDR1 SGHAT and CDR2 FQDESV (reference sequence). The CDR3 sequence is CASSTGGDGPQHF. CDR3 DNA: TGTGCCAGCAGCACAGGCGGCGATGGGCCCCAGCATTTT. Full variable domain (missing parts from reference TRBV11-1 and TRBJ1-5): EAEVAQSPRYKITEKSQAVAFWCDPISGHATLYWYRQILGQGPELLVQFQDESVVDDSQLPKDRFSAERLKGVDSTLKIQPAELGDSAMYLCASSTGGDGPQHFGDGTRLSIL.

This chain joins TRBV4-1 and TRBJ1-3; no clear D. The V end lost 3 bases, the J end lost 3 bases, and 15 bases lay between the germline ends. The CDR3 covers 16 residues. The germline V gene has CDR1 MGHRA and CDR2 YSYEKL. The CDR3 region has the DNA TGCGCCAGCAGCCATGAGGGTTTCTTCGGTGGAAACACCATATATTTT. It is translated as CASSHEGFFGGNTIYF.

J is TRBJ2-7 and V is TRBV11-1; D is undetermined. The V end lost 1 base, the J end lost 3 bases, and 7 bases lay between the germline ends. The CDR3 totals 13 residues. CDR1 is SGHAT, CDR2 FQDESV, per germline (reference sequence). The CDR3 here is CASSLDTNYEQYF. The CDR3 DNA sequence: TGTGCCAGCAGCTTAGACACAAACTACGAGCAGTACTTC.

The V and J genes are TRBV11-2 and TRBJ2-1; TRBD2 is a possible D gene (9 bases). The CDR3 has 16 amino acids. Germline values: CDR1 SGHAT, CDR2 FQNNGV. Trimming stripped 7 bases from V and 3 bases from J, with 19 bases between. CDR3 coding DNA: TGTGCCAGCACCGCAGGGGGCGGGGGGGGCTACAATGAGCAGTTCTTC. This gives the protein CASTAGGGGGYNEQFF.

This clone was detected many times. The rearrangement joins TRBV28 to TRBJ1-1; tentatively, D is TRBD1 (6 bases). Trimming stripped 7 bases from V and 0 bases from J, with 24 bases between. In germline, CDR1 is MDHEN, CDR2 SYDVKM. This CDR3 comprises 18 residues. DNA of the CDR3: TGTGCCAGCACCAGCGTTGGGGACACCCGAACTATGAACACTGAAGCTTTCTTT. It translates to CASTSVGDTRTMNTEAFF.

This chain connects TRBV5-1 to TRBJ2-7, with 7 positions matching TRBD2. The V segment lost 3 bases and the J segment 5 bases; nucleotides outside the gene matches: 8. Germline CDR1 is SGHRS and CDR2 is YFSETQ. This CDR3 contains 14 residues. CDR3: CASSYGTNRNEQYF. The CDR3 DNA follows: TGCGCCAGCAGCTATGGGACTAATAGGAACGAGCAGTACTTC.

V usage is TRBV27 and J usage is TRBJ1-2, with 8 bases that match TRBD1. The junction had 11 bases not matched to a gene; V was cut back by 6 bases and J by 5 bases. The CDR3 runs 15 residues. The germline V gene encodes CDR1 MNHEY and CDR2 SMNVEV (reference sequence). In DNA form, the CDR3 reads TGTGCCAGCAGGGCGTGGGGGCAGGGGGCTTATGGCTACACCTTC. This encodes CASRAWGQGAYGYTF.

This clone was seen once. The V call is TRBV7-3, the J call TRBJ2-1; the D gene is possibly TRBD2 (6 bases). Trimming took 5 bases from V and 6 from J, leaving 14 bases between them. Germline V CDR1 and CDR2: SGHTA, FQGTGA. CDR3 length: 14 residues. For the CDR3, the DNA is TGTGCCAGCAGCGCCGCGGCGGGGCCCAATGAGCAGTTCTTC. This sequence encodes CASSAAAGPNEQFF.

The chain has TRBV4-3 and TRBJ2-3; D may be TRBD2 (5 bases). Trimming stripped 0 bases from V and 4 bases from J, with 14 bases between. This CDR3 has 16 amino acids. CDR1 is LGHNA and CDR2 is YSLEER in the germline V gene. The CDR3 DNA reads TGCGCCAGCAGCCAAGAACCGGCCCACGGGGCAGATACGCAGTATTTT. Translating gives CASSQEPAHGADTQYF.

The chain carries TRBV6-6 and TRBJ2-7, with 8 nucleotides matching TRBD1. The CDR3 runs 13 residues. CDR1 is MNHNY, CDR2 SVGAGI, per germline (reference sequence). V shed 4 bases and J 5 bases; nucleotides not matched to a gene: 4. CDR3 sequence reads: CASSLDREHEQYF. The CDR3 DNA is TGTGCCAGCAGTTTGGACAGGGAACACGAGCAGTACTTC.

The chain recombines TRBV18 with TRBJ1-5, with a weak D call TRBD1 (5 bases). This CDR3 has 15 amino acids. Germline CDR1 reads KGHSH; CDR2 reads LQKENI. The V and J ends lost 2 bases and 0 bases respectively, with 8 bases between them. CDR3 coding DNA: TGTGCCAGCTCACCAGGGGCACTTAGCAATCAGCCCCAGCATTTT. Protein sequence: CASSPGALSNQPQHF.

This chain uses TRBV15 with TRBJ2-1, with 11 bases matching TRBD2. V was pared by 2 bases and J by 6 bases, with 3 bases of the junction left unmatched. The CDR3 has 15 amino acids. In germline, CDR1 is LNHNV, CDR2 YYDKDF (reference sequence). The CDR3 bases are TGTGCCACCAGCAGACCGGGACTAGCGGCCAATGAGCAGTTCTTC. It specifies CATSRPGLAANEQFF. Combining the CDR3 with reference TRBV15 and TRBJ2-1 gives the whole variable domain DAMVIQNPRYQVTQFGKPVTLSCSQTLNHNVMYWYQQKSSQAPKLLFHYYDKDFNNEADTPDNFQSRRPNTSFCFLDIRSPGLGDTAMYLCATSRPGLAANEQFFGPGTRLTVL.

The CDR3 sequence is CASSRTVTLDHEQYF. The CDR3 DNA is TGTGCCAGCTCACGGACTGTCACCCTCGACCACGAGCAGTACTTC. V gene TRBV18 combines with J gene TRBJ2-7, with a weak D call TRBD2 (5 bases). This CDR3 region has 15 residues. CDR1 KGHSH and CDR2 LQKENI come from the germline V gene. Trimming removed 4 bases from V and 5 bases from J, with 18 bases in between.

The DNA of the CDR3 is TGTGCCAGCACCTCGAAGGTGGGAGGCGACTATGGCTACACCTTC. Translated, it gives CASTSKVGGDYGYTF. The chain has TRBV6-5 and TRBJ1-2; D gene uncertain. V was shortened by 7 bases and J by 3 bases, with 18 bases between the two germline ends. Germline CDR1 MNHEY, CDR2 SVGAGI. The CDR3 has 15 residues.

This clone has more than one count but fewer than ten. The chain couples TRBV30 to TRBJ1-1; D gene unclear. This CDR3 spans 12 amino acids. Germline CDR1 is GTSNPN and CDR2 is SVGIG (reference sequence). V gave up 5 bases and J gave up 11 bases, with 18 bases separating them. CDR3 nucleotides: TGTGCCTGGTCCAACTCTTCCCCGGGGGCTTTCTTT. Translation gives CAWSNSSPGAFF.

CDR3 DNA sequence: TGCAGCGGATCCCCACAGGGTTCGACTGAAGCTTTCTTT. Translated: CSGSPQGSTEAFF. This rearrangement joins TRBV29-1 to TRBJ1-1; TRBD1 might be the D (6 bases). The CDR3 is made up of 13 amino acids. The V gene lost 7 bases and the J gene lost 5 bases, with 17 bases spanning the gap. The V gene's germline CDR1 is SQVTM and CDR2 ANQGSEA.

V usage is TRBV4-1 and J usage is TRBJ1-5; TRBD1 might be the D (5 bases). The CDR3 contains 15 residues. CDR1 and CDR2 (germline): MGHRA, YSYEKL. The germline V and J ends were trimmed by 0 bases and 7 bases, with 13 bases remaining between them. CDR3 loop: CASSQDPQGWQPQHF. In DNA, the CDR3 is TGCGCCAGCAGCCAAGATCCCCAGGGATGGCAGCCCCAGCATTTT.

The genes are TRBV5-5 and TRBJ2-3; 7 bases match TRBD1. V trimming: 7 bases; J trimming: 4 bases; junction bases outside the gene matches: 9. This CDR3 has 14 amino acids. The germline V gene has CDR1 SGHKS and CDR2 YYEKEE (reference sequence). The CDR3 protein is CASGDSRRADTQYF. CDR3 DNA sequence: TGTGCCAGCGGGGACAGCCGAAGGGCAGATACGCAGTATTTT. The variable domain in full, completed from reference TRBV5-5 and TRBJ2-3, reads DAGVTQSPTHLIKTRGQQVTLRCSPISGHKSVSWYQQVLGQGPQFIFQYYEKEERGRGNFPDRFSARQFPNYSSELNVNALLLGDSALYLCASGDSRRADTQYFGPGTRLTVL.

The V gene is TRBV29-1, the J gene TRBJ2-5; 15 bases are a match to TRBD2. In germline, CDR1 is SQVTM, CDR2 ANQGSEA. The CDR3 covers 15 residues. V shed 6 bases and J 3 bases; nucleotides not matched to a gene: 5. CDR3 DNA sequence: TGCAGCGTACGGTGGACTAGCGGGGGGGAAGAGACCCAGTACTTC. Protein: CSVRWTSGGEETQYF. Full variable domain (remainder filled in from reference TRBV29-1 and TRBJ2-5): SAVISQKPSRDICQRGTSLTIQCQVDSQVTMMFWYRQQPGQSLTLIATANQGSEATYESGFVIDKFPISRPNLTFSTLTVSNMSPEDSSIYLCSVRWTSGGEETQYFGPGTRLLVL.

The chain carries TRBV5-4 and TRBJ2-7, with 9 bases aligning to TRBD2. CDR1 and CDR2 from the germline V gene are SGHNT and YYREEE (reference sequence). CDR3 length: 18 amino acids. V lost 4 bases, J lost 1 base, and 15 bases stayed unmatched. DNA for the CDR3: TGTGCCAGCAGCGCCGGAGAGCGGGGGGCCGGGTGGTCCTACGAGCAGTACTTC. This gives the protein CASSAGERGAGWSYEQYF.

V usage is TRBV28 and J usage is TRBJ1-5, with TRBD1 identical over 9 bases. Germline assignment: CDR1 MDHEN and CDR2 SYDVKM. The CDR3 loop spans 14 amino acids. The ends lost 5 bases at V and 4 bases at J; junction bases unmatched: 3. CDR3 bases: TGTGCCAGCAGTACAGGGGGCCGAAATCAGCCCCAGCATTTT. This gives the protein CASSTGGRNQPQHF.

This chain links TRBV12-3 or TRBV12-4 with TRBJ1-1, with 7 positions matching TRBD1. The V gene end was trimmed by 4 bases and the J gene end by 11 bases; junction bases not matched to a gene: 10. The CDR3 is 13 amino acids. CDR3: CASSSDRVGRAFF. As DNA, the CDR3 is TGTGCCAGCAGTTCTGACAGGGTTGGTCGGGCTTTCTTT.

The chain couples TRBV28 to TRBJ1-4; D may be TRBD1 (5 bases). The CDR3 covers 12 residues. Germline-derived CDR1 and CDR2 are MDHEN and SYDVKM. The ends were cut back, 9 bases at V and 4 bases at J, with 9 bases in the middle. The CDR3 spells CASARDNEKLFF. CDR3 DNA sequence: TGTGCCAGTGCCAGGGATAATGAAAAACTGTTTTTT.

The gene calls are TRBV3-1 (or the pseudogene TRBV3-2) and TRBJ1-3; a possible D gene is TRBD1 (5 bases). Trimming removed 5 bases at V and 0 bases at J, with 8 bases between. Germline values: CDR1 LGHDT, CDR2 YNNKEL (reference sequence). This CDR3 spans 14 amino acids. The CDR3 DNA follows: TGTGCCAGCAGCGACAGCTACTCTGGAAACACCATATATTTT. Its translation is CASSDSYSGNTIYF.

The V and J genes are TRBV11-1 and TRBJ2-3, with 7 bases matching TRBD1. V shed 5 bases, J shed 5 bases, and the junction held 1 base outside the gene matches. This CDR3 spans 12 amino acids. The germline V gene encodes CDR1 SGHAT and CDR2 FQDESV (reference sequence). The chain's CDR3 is CASSPGGDTQYF. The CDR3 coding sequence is TGTGCCAGCAGCCCAGGGGGAGATACGCAGTATTTT.

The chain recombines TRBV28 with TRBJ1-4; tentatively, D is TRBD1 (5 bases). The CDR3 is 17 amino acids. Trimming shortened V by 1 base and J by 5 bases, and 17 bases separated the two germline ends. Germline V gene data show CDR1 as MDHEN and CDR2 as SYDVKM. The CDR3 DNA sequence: TGTGCCAGCAGTTTATCGGCTGTAAGCGGGGGGAATGAAAAACTGTTTTTT. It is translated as CASSLSAVSGGNEKLFF.